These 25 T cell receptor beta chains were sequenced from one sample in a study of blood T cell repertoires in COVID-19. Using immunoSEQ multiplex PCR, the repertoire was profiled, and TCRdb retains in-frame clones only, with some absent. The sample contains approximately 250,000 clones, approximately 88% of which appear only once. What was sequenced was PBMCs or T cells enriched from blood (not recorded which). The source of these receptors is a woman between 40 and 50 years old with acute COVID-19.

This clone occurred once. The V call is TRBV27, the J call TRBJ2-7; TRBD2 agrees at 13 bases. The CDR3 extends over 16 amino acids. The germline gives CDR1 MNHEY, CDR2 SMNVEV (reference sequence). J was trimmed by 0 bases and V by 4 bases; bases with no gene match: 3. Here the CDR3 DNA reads TGTGCCAGCAGTTCAGGACTAGCGGGAGCCTCCTACGAGCAGTACTTC. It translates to CASSSGLAGASYEQYF.

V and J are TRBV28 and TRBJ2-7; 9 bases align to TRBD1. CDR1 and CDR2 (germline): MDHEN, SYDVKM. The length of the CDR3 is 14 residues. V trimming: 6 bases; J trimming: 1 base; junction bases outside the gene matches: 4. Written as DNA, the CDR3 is TGTGCCAGCAGCCCCGGGACAGGGTCCTACGAGCAGTACTTC. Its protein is CASSPGTGSYEQYF.

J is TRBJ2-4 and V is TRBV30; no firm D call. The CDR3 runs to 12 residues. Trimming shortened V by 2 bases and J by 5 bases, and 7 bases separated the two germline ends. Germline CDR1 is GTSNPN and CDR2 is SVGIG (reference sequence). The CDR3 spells CAWSQNENIQYF. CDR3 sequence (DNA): TGTGCCTGGAGTCAAAATGAAAACATTCAGTACTTC.

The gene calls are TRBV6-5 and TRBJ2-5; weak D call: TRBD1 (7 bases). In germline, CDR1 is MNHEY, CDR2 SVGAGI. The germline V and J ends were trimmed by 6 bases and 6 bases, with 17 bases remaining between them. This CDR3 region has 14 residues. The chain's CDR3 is CASSLGSGGQTQYF. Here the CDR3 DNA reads TGTGCCAGCAGCCTAGGGTCAGGGGGGCAGACCCAGTACTTC.

CDR3 bases: TGCGCCAGCAGCCAGGGACAGGGGTCCATCTACGAGCAGTACTTC. It yields the protein CASSQGQGSIYEQYF. The chain recombines TRBV5-1 with TRBJ2-7, with 10 bases fitting TRBD1. The junction had 7 bases not matched to a gene; V was cut back by 4 bases and J by 3 bases. Germline V gives CDR1 SGHRS, CDR2 YFSETQ. This CDR3 comprises 15 residues. Full variable domain (outside the CDR3, taken from reference TRBV5-1 and TRBJ2-7): KAGVTQTPRYLIKTRGQQVTLSCSPISGHRSVSWYQQTPGQGLQFLFEYFSETQRNKGNFPGRFSGRQFSNSRSEMNVSTLELGDSALYLCASSQGQGSIYEQYFGPGTRLTVT.

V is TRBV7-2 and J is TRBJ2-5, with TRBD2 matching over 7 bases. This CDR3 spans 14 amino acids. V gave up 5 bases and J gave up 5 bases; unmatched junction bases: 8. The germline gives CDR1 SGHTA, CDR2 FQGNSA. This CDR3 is CASSPTRDYETQYF. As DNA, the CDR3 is TGTGCCAGCAGCCCGACAAGGGACTATGAGACCCAGTACTTC. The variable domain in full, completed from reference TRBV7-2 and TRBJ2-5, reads GAGVSQSPSNKVTEKGKDVELRCDPISGHTALYWYRQSLGQGLEFLIYFQGNSAPDKSGLPSDRFSAERTGGSVSTLTIQRTQQEDSAVYLCASSPTRDYETQYFGPGTRLLVL.

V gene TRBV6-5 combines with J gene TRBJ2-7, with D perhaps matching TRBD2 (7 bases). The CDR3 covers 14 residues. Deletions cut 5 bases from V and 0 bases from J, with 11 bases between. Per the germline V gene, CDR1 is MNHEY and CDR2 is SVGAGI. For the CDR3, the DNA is TGTGCCAGCAGTAAGGGGGGGACCTCCTACGAGCAGTACTTC. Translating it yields CASSKGGTSYEQYF.

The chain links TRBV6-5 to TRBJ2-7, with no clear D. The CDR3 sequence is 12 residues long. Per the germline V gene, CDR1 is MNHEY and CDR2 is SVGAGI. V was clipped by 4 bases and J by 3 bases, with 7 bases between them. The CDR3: CASSSDSYEQYV. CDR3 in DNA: TGTGCCAGCAGTTCTGATAGCTACGAGCAGTACGTC.

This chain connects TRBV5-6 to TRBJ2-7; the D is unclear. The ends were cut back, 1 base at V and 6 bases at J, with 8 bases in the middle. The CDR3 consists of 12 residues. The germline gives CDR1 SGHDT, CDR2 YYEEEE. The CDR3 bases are TGTGCCAGCAGCTTGACGGGTCCCGAGCAGTACTTC. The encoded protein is CASSLTGPEQYF.

The CDR3 DNA follows: TGTGCCAGCAGACGCCCCGACAGGGATAATTCACCCCTCCACTTT. It translates to CASRRPDRDNSPLHF. The chain recombines TRBV27 with TRBJ1-6, with TRBD1 identical over 7 bases. Trimming removed 6 bases from V and 5 bases from J; junction bases left unmatched: 7. The CDR3 runs 15 residues. CDR1 and CDR2 from the germline V gene are MNHEY and SMNVEV (reference sequence).

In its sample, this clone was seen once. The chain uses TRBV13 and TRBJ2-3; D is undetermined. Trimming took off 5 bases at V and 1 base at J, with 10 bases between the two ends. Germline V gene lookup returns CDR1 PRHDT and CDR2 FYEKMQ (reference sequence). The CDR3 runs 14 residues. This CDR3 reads CASSPRFGTDTQYF. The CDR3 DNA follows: TGTGCCAGCAGCCCCCGTTTTGGCACAGATACGCAGTATTTT.

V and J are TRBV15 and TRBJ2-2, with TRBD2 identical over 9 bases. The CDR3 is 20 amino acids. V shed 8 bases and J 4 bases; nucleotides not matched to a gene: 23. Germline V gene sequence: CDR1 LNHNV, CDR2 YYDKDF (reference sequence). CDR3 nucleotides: TGTGCCACCCCCGCGGGAGGGGCAGGGGCATCAAGTTGGAGCACCGGGGAGCTGTTTTTT. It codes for CATPAGGAGASSWSTGELFF.

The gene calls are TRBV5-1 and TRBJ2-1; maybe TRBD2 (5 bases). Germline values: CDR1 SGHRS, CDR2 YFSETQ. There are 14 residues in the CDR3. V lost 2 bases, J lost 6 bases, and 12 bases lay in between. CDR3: CASSLPGRINEQFF. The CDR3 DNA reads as TGCGCCAGCAGCTTACCGGGAAGGATCAATGAGCAGTTCTTC.

CDR3 in amino acids: CASSLGTATNYGYTF. CDR3 DNA: TGTGCCAGCAGCTTGGGGACAGCTACCAACTATGGCTACACCTTC. The genes are TRBV7-8 and TRBJ1-2; the match to TRBD1 covers 7 bases. This CDR3 is 15 amino acids long. The germline CDR1 and CDR2 sequences are SGHVS and FQNEAQ. J gave up 2 bases and V 3 bases, and 6 bases lay outside the gene matches.

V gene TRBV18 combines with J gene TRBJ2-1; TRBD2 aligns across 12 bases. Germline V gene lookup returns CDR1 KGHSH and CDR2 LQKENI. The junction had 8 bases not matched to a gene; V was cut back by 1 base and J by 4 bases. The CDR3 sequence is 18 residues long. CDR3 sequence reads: CASSPLVETSGSYNEQFF. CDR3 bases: TGTGCCAGCTCACCACTGGTTGAGACTAGCGGGAGTTACAATGAGCAGTTCTTC.

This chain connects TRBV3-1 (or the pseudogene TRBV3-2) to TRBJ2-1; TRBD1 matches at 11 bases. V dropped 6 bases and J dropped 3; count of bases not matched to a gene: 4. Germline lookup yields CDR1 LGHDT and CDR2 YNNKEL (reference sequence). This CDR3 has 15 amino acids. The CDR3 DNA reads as TGTGCCAGCAGTCCCGGGACAGGGGGCTACAATGAGCAGTTCTTC. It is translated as CASSPGTGGYNEQFF.

This chain's CDR3 is CASSPNPVGDTEAFF. In DNA, the CDR3 is TGTGCCAGCAGCCCCAACCCCGTAGGGGACACTGAAGCTTTCTTT. The J gene is TRBJ1-1, the V gene TRBV6-5; TRBD1 might be the D (5 bases). V was clipped by 6 bases and J by 3 bases, with 17 bases between them. This CDR3 region has 15 residues. In germline, CDR1 is MNHEY, CDR2 SVGAGI.

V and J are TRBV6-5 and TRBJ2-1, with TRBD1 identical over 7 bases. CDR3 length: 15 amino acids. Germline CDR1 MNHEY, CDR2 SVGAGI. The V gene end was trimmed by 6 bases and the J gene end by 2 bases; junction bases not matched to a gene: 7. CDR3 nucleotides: TGTGCCAGCAGCTTAACTAGGGGGCCCTACAATGAGCAGTTCTTC. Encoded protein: CASSLTRGPYNEQFF.

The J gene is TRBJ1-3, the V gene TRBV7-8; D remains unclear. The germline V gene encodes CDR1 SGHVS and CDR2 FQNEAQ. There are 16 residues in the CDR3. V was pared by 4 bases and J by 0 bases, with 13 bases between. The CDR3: CASSSTPLISGNTIYF. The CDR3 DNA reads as TGTGCCAGCAGCTCGACTCCCCTTATCTCTGGAAACACCATATATTTT. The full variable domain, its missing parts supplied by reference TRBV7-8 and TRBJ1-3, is GAGVSQSPRYKVAKRGQDVALRCDPISGHVSLFWYQQALGQGPEFLTYFQNEAQLDKSGLPSDRFFAERPEGSVSTLKIQRTQQEDSAVYLCASSSTPLISGNTIYFGEGSWLTVV.

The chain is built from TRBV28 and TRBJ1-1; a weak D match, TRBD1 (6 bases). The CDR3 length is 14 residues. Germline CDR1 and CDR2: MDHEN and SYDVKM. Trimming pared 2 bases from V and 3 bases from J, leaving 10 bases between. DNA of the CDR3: TGTGCCAGCAGTTTACCCGGACAGTACACTGAAGCTTTCTTT. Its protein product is CASSLPGQYTEAFF.

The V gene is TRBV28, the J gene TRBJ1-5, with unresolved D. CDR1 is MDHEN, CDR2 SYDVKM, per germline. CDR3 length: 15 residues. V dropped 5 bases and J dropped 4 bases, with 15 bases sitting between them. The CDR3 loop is CASSLRRLGNQPQHF. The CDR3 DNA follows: TGTGCCAGCAGTCTTCGGAGGCTGGGGAATCAGCCCCAGCATTTT.

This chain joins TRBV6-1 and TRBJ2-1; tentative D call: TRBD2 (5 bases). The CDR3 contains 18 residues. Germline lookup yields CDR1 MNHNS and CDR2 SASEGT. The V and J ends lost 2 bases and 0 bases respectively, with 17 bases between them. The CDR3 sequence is CASSERGGMASSYNEQFF. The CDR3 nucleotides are TGTGCCAGCAGTGAACGGGGTGGCATGGCGAGCTCCTACAATGAGCAGTTCTTC.

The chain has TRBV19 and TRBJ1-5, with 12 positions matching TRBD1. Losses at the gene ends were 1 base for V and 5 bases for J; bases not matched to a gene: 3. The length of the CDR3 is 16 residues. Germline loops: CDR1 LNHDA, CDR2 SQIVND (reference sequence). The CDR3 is CASSIGGTGGHQPQHF. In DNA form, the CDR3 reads TGTGCCAGTAGTATAGGGGGGACAGGGGGCCATCAGCCCCAGCATTTT.

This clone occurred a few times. The CDR3: CASSRAVYSNQPQHF. CDR3 in DNA: TGTGCCAGCAGCCGCGCCGTCTATAGCAATCAGCCCCAGCATTTT. The chain has TRBV5-8 and TRBJ1-5; D remains unclear. V gave up 4 bases and J gave up 0 bases, with 11 bases separating them. The germline V gene has CDR1 SGHTS and CDR2 YDEGEE. This CDR3 has 15 amino acids.

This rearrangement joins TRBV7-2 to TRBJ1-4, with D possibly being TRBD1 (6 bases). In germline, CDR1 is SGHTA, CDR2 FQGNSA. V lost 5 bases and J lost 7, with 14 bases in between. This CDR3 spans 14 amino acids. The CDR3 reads CASSPGQGIEKLFF. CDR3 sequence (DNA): TGTGCCAGCAGCCCGGGGCAGGGGATTGAAAAACTGTTTTTT.